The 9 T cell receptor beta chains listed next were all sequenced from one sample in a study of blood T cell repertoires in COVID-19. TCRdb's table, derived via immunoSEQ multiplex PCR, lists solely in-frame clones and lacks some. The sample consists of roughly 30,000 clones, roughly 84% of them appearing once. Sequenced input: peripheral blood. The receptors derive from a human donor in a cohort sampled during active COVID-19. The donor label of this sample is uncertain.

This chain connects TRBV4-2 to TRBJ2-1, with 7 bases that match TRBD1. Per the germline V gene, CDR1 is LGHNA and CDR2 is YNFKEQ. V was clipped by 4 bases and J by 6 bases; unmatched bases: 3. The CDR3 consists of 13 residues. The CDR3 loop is CASSRRQGNEQFF. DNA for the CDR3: TGTGCCAGCAGCCGGAGACAGGGCAATGAGCAGTTCTTC.

CDR3 DNA sequence: TGTGCCAGCAGCCGACTAGCGGGGGGAAGCACAGATACGCAGTATTTT. Amino acid sequence: CASSRLAGGSTDTQYF. The gene calls are TRBV4-2 and TRBJ2-3; 13 nucleotides match TRBD2. The CDR3 is 16 residues long. V lost 4 bases and J lost 0; bases outside the gene matches: 1. Germline V gives CDR1 LGHNA, CDR2 YNFKEQ.

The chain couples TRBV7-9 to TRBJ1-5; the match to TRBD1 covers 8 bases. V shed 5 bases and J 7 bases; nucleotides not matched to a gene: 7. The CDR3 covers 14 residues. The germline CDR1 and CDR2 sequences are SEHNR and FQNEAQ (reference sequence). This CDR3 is CASSAGTGWQPQHF. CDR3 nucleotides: TGTGCCAGCAGCGCCGGGACAGGTTGGCAGCCCCAGCATTTT. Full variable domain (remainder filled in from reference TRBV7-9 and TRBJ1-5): DTGVSQNPRHKITKRGQNVTFRCDPISEHNRLYWYRQTLGQGPEFLTYFQNEAQLEKSRLLSDRFSAERPKGSFSTLEIQRTEQGDSAMYLCASSAGTGWQPQHFGDGTRLSIL.

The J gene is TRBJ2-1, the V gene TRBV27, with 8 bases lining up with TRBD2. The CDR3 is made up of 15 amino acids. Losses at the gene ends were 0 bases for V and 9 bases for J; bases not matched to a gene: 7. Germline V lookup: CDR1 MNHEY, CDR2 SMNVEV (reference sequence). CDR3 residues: CASSLSTGGNSEQFF. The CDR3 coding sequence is TGTGCCAGCAGTTTATCGACGGGGGGGAATTCTGAGCAGTTCTTC.

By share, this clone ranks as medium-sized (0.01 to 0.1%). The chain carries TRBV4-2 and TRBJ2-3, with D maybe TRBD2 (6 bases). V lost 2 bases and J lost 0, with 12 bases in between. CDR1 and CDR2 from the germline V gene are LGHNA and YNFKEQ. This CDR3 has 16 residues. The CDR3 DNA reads TGTGCCAGCAGCCAACGGACTACTTATAGCACAGATACGCAGTATTTT. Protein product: CASSQRTTYSTDTQYF.

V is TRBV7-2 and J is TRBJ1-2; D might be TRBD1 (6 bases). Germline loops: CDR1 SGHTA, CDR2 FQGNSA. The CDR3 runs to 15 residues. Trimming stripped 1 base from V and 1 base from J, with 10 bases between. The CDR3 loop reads CASSLEQGFNYGYTF. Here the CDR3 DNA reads TGTGCCAGCAGCTTAGAACAGGGCTTTAACTATGGCTACACCTTC.

The CDR3: CASSFADNEQFF. CDR3 DNA sequence: TGTGCCAGCAGTTTTGCGGACAATGAGCAGTTCTTC. This chain connects TRBV12-3 or TRBV12-4 to TRBJ2-1, with D unresolved. CDR3 size: 12 residues. V lost 3 bases and J lost 5, with 5 bases in between.

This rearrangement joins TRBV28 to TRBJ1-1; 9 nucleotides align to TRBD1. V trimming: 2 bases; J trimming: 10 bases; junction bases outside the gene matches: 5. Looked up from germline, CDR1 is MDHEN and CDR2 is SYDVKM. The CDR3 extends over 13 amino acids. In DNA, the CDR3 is TGTGCCAGCAGTTTACCGGGACAGGGATTAGCTTTCTTT. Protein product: CASSLPGQGLAFF.

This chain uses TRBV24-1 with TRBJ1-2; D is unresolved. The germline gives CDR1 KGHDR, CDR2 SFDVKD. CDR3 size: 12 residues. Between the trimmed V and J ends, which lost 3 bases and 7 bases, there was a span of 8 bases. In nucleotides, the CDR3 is TGTGCCACCAGTGATCCAGATGTTGGCTACACCTTC. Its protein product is CATSDPDVGYTF.